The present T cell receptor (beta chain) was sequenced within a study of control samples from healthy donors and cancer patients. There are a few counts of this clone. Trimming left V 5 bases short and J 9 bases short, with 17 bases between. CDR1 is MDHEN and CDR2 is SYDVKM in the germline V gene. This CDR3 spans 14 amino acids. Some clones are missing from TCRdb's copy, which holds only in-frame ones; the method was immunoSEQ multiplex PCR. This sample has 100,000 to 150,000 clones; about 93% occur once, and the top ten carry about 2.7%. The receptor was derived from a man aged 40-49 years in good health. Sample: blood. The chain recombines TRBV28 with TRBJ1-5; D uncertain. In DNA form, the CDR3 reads TGTGCCAGCAGTGAGGACTCCACTGGCCGGCCCCAGCATTTT. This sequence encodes CASSEDSTGRPQHF.